The next 5 T cell receptor beta chains were all read from a single sample in a study of blood T cells in healthy people across ages. A second PCR of about 7 to 11 cycles used a sample-barcoded 5' primer and a J-beta primer mix. From the 5' RACE reads, TCRdb called clonotypes with MiXCR, one entry per CDR3 protein. This table has approximately 1.5 million distinct CDR3 sequences, around 35% appearing once. The specimen was blood. The receptors shown here come from a woman in her 30s in good health.

The V gene is TRBV12-3 or TRBV12-4, the J gene TRBJ1-1; possible D gene TRBD1, 6 bases. The V gene lost 6 bases and the J gene lost 6 bases, with 20 bases spanning the gap. The CDR3 length is 15 residues. The CDR3 reads CASRTGTPVFAEAFF. DNA for the CDR3: TGTGCCAGCAGGACCGGGACACCGGTTTTCGCTGAAGCTTTCTTT.

Only a few counts were recorded for this clonotype. The chain has TRBV4-1 and TRBJ1-2; TRBD1 agrees at 7 bases. CDR1 is MGHRA and CDR2 is YSYEKL in the germline V gene. The V segment lost 1 base and the J segment 2 bases; nucleotides outside the gene matches: 19. The CDR3 is made up of 20 amino acids. This CDR3 is CASSQAVYTGQIIQNYGYTF. The CDR3 DNA follows: TGCGCCAGCAGCCAAGCAGTATACACGGGACAGATAATTCAAAACTATGGCTACACCTTC.

The chain uses TRBV9 and TRBJ2-3; 10 bases line up with TRBD1. V was pared by 4 bases and J by 5 bases, with 10 bases of the junction left unmatched. This CDR3 contains 16 residues. CDR1 is SGDLS and CDR2 is YYNGEE in the germline V gene. In nucleotides, the CDR3 is TGTGCCAGCAGCACCCCTCAGGGACAGGGGCTAGATACGCAGTATTTT. Protein product: CASSTPQGQGLDTQYF.

This clonotype has more than one count but fewer than ten. The chain couples TRBV4-2 to TRBJ1-2; D ambiguous. Germline V gene data show CDR1 as LGHNA and CDR2 as YNFKEQ. Trimming took off 0 bases at V and 4 bases at J, with 12 bases between the two ends. The CDR3 totals 15 residues. The DNA for the CDR3 is TGTGCCAGCAGCCAAGACACCGGGAAGATCTATGGCTACACCTTC. Its protein product is CASSQDTGKIYGYTF.

This clonotype was counted a few times. V usage is TRBV20-1 and J usage is TRBJ2-1, with D possibly matching TRBD2 (5 bases). Germline lookup yields CDR1 DFQATT and CDR2 SNEGSKA (reference sequence). The V end was cut by 4 bases, the J end by 8 bases, with 9 bases between. The CDR3 totals 11 residues. The CDR3 reads CSANEGDEQFF. The CDR3 coding sequence is TGCAGTGCTAATGAGGGCGATGAGCAGTTCTTC.